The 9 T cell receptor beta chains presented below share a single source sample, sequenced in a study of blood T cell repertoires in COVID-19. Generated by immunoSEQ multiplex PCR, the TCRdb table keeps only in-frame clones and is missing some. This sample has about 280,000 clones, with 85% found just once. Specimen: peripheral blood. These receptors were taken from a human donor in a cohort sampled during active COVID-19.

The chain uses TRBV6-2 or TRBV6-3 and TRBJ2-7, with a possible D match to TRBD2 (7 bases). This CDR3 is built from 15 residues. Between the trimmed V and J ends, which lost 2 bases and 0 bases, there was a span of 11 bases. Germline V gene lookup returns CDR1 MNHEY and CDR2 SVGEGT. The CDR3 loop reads CASSYRRGGSYEQYF. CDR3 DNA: TGTGCCAGCAGTTACCGGAGGGGGGGCTCCTACGAGCAGTACTTC.

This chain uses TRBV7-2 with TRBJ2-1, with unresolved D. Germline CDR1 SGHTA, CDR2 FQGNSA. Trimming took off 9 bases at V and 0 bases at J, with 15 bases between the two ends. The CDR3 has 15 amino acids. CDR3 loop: CASGGRVSSYNEQFF. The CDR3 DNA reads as TGTGCCAGTGGTGGTCGGGTTAGCTCCTACAATGAGCAGTTCTTC.

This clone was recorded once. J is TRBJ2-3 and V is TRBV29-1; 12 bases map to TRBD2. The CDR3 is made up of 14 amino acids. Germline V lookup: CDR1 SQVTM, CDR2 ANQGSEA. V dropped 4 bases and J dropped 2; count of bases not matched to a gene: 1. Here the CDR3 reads CSVGLAGVTDTQYF. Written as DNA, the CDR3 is TGCAGCGTTGGACTAGCGGGAGTCACAGATACGCAGTATTTT.

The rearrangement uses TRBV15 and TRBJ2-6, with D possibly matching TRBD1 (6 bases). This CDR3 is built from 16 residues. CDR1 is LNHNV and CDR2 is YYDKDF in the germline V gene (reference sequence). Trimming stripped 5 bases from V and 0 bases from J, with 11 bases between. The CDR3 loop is CATSGGVLSGANVLTF. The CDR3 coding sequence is TGTGCCACCAGCGGGGGCGTCCTCTCTGGGGCCAACGTCCTGACTTTC.

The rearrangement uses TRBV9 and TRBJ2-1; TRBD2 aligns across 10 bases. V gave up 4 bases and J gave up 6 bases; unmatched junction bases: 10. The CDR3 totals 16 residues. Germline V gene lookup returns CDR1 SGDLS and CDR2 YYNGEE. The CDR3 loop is CASSPPGLALINEQFF. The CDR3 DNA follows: TGTGCCAGCAGCCCGCCGGGACTAGCGCTAATCAATGAGCAGTTCTTC.

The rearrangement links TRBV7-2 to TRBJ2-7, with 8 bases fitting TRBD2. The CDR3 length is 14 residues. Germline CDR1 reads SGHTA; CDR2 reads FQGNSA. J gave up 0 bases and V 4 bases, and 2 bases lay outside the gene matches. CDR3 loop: CASSSLAASYEQYF. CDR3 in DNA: TGTGCCAGCAGCTCACTAGCGGCCTCCTACGAGCAGTACTTC.

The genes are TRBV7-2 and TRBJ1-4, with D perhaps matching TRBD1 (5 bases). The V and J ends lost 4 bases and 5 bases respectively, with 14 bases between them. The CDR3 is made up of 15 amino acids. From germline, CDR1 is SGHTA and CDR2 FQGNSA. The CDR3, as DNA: TGTGCCAGCAGCTCCCGTATAGGGGTGAATGAAAAACTGTTTTTT. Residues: CASSSRIGVNEKLFF.

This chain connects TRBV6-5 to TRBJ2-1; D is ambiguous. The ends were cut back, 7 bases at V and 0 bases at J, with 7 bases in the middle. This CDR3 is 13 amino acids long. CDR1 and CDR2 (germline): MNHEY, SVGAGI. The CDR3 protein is CASIRSSYNEQFF. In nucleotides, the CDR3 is TGTGCCAGCATAAGGAGCTCCTACAATGAGCAGTTCTTC.

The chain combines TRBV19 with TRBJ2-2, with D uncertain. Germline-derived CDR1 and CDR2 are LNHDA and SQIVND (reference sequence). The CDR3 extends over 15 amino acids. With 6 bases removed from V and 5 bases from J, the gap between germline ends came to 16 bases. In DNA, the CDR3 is TGTGCCAGTAGAAAACATGAAACCACGACCGGGGAGCTGTTTTTT. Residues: CASRKHETTTGELFF.